The 28 T cell receptor beta chains in this list originate from one sample, sequenced in a study of memory CD4+ T cells and cytomegalovirus serostatus. The sort gate was single viable CD3+CD4+CD8-CD45RO+ cells for memory CD4+ T cells. Method: immunoSEQ multiplex PCR; TCRdb's copy keeps in-frame clones and lacks some. The table lists about 43,000 clones, around 77% of them singletons, with 0.55% to 0.7% in the top ten. Sample: memory CD4+ T cells from blood. These receptors all stem from an adult in good health and CMV-seronegative.

This chain joins TRBV6-5 and TRBJ1-1; TRBD1 matches at 7 bases. The CDR3 consists of 15 residues. Germline V gives CDR1 MNHEY, CDR2 SVGAGI. V shed 5 bases, J shed 0 bases, and the junction held 6 bases outside the gene matches. In DNA, the CDR3 is TGTGCCAGCAGTGCCAGACAGGGAATGAACACTGAAGCTTTCTTT. Its translation is CASSARQGMNTEAFF.

This chain links TRBV9 with TRBJ2-6, with D maybe TRBD1 (5 bases). The V and J ends lost 0 bases and 0 bases respectively, with 7 bases between them. CDR3 length: 16 amino acids. Germline V lookup: CDR1 SGDLS, CDR2 YYNGEE. The CDR3 DNA reads TGTGCCAGCAGCGTAGTTACAGGCTCTGGGGCCAACGTCCTGACTTTC. It specifies CASSVVTGSGANVLTF.

The rearrangement links TRBV5-6 to TRBJ1-2, with 7 positions matching TRBD1. V gave up 3 bases and J gave up 8 bases; unmatched junction bases: 10. Germline loops: CDR1 SGHDT, CDR2 YYEEEE. The CDR3 totals 14 residues. The CDR3 is CASSSPDRAGGYTF. Written as DNA, the CDR3 is TGTGCCAGCAGCTCACCCGACAGGGCAGGCGGCTACACCTTC. The full variable domain, completed using reference TRBV5-6 and TRBJ1-2, is DAGVTQSPTHLIKTRGQQVTLRCSPKSGHDTVSWYQQALGQGPQFIFQYYEEEERQRGNFPDRFSGHQFPNYSSELNVNALLLGDSALYLCASSSPDRAGGYTFGSGTRLTVV.

The chain uses TRBV4-2 and TRBJ2-2; TRBD2 matches at 11 bases. This CDR3 contains 16 residues. Germline CDR1 LGHNA, CDR2 YNFKEQ. V trimming: 4 bases; J trimming: 3 bases; junction bases outside the gene matches: 4. Written as DNA, the CDR3 is TGTGCCAGCAGCCCCCCACTAGCGGGGGACACCGGGGAGCTGTTTTTT. Residues: CASSPPLAGDTGELFF.

The chain carries TRBV7-2 and TRBJ2-7; D not certain. The CDR3 has 12 residues. Germline V gene lookup returns CDR1 SGHTA and CDR2 FQGNSA. V was shortened by 8 bases and J by 4 bases, with 12 bases between the two germline ends. The CDR3 spells CASGPSRYEQYF. The CDR3, as DNA: TGTGCCAGCGGGCCCTCTAGGTACGAGCAGTACTTC.

This chain connects TRBV7-3 to TRBJ2-5; D is uncertain. Germline CDR1 and CDR2: SGHTA and FQGTGA. The V end was cut by 3 bases, the J end by 5 bases, with 10 bases between. This CDR3 is built from 13 residues. CDR3 nucleotides: TGTGCCAGCAGCTTGAGTAGCACCGAGACCCAGTACTTC. This codes for CASSLSSTETQYF.

The chain employs TRBV7-9 and TRBJ1-1; D ambiguous. Germline lookup yields CDR1 SEHNR and CDR2 FQNEAQ (reference sequence). Trimming left V 1 base short and J 1 base short, with 1 base between. The CDR3 loop spans 12 amino acids. CDR3 nucleotides: TGTGCCAGCAGCTTAGAGAACACTGAAGCTTTCTTT. Translating it yields CASSLENTEAFF.

V and J are TRBV28 and TRBJ1-1; D is undetermined. This CDR3 has 15 amino acids. The germline V gene encodes CDR1 MDHEN and CDR2 SYDVKM. Trimming took 4 bases from V and 1 from J, leaving 13 bases between them. DNA of the CDR3: TGTGCCAGCAGTTCCCACGGAGGCAGGAACACTGAAGCTTTCTTT. Translated, it gives CASSSHGGRNTEAFF.

The table lists this clone with a few counts. This rearrangement joins TRBV5-1 to TRBJ2-1; D unclear. The germline V and J ends were trimmed by 5 bases and 9 bases, with 12 bases remaining between them. Germline V lookup: CDR1 SGHRS, CDR2 YFSETQ. The CDR3 loop spans 12 amino acids. DNA for the CDR3: TGCGCCAGCAGTTTCGATAATGGTGAGCAGTTCTTC. It yields the protein CASSFDNGEQFF. Based on the CDR3 plus reference TRBV5-1 and TRBJ2-1, the full variable domain is KAGVTQTPRYLIKTRGQQVTLSCSPISGHRSVSWYQQTPGQGLQFLFEYFSETQRNKGNFPGRFSGRQFSNSRSEMNVSTLELGDSALYLCASSFDNGEQFFGPGTRLTVL.

The chain employs TRBV19 and TRBJ2-2; the D gene is possibly TRBD1 (6 bases). The CDR3 sequence is 16 residues long. Per germline, CDR1 LNHDA and CDR2 SQIVND (reference sequence). The V gene lost 4 bases and the J gene lost 4 bases, with 16 bases spanning the gap. CDR3 protein: CASSTPPVGGTGELFF. The CDR3 DNA sequence: TGTGCCAGTAGTACCCCCCCTGTAGGGGGCACCGGGGAGCTGTTTTTT.

The chain carries TRBV5-5 and TRBJ1-3; D is possibly TRBD1 (5 bases). Germline CDR1 is SGHKS and CDR2 is YYEKEE (reference sequence). V was clipped by 2 bases and J by 0 bases, with 15 bases between them. The CDR3 loop spans 17 amino acids. This CDR3 is CASSFSPGTVSGNTIYF. The CDR3 DNA follows: TGTGCCAGCAGCTTTTCTCCGGGGACGGTCTCTGGAAACACCATATATTTT.

The chain combines TRBV5-8 with TRBJ1-1; D is uncertain. V gave up 1 base and J gave up 5 bases, with 15 bases separating them. Germline CDR1 reads SGHTS; CDR2 reads YDEGEE. There are 15 residues in the CDR3. The CDR3 loop reads CASSLLVQSLTEAFF. The CDR3 region has the DNA TGTGCCAGCAGCTTGTTGGTACAGAGCTTAACTGAAGCTTTCTTT.

This clone was picked up a small number of times. The rearrangement links TRBV6-1 to TRBJ2-3; no clear D. The V end lost 7 bases, the J end lost 5 bases, and 7 bases lay between the germline ends. CDR3 length: 11 amino acids. Germline CDR1 is MNHNS and CDR2 is SASEGT. The CDR3 region has the DNA TGTGCCAGCAACTTCGGAGATACGCAGTATTTT. It specifies CASNFGDTQYF.

The rearrangement joins TRBV7-9 to TRBJ2-7; 8 positions agree with TRBD1. V gave up 6 bases and J gave up 2 bases; unmatched junction bases: 6. This CDR3 has 14 residues. CDR1 is SEHNR and CDR2 is FQNEAQ in the germline V gene (reference sequence). DNA of the CDR3: TGTGCCAGCAGGCCGGGACAGGCCCCCTACGAGCAGTACTTC. This translates into CASRPGQAPYEQYF.

CDR3 sequence: CASSQGLTGELFF. The CDR3 region has the DNA TGTGCCAGCAGCCAAGGGTTAACCGGGGAGCTGTTTTTT. The V and J genes are TRBV14 and TRBJ2-2; no reliable D call. Trimming removed 1 base from V and 5 bases from J, with 5 bases in between. This CDR3 spans 13 amino acids. Germline V gives CDR1 SGHDN, CDR2 FVKESK.

The chain is built from TRBV4-1 and TRBJ2-1, with 12 bases that match TRBD2. Trimming took 1 base from V and 0 from J; bases not matched to a gene: 7. This CDR3 is built from 19 residues. Germline assignment: CDR1 MGHRA and CDR2 YSYEKL. The CDR3 protein is CASSQVLAGGLSSYNEQFF. For the CDR3, the DNA is TGCGCCAGCAGCCAAGTCCTAGCGGGGGGGTTAAGCTCCTACAATGAGCAGTTCTTC.

The chain couples TRBV10-2 to TRBJ1-2; weak D call: TRBD1 (6 bases). V lost 6 bases to trimming and J lost 2 bases, with 10 bases between them. The CDR3 loop spans 13 amino acids. CDR1 is WSHSY, CDR2 SAAADI, per germline. DNA of the CDR3: TGCGCCAGCAGAGAAGACAGGAACTATGGCTACACCTTC. Amino acids: CASREDRNYGYTF.

The rearrangement joins TRBV9 to TRBJ2-2; 12 nucleotides agree with TRBD2. Trimming at V came to 4 bases and at J to 0 bases, leaving 10 bases not matched to a gene. Germline V lookup: CDR1 SGDLS, CDR2 YYNGEE. This CDR3 region has 19 residues. CDR3 protein: CASSPRGTSGSPNTGELFF. CDR3 nucleotide sequence: TGTGCCAGCAGCCCAAGAGGGACTAGCGGGTCCCCGAACACCGGGGAGCTGTTTTTT.

The chain couples TRBV6-1 to TRBJ2-2; no reliable D call. Germline values: CDR1 MNHNS, CDR2 SASEGT. The CDR3 runs to 12 residues. V gave up 6 bases and J gave up 2 bases, with 4 bases separating them. The CDR3: CASSRNTGELFF. As DNA, the CDR3 is TGTGCCAGCAGCCGCAACACCGGGGAGCTGTTTTTT.

This clone is a singleton in its sample. Here the CDR3 DNA reads TGTGCCAGCACCTATAAGGGGGCTGGAAACACCATATATTTT. Translated: CASTYKGAGNTIYF. The rearrangement joins TRBV25-1 to TRBJ1-3, with D tentatively TRBD1 (6 bases). Between the trimmed V and J ends, which lost 7 bases and 2 bases, there was a span of 12 bases. The V gene's germline CDR1 is MGHDK and CDR2 SYGVNS. The CDR3 consists of 14 residues. The full variable domain, its missing parts supplied by reference TRBV25-1 and TRBJ1-3, is EADIYQTPRYLVIGTGKKITLECSQTMGHDKMYWYQQDPGMELHLIHYSYGVNSTEKGDLSSESTVSRIRTEHFPLTLESARPSHTSQYLCASTYKGAGNTIYFGEGSWLTVV.

The CDR3 protein is CATRGHQNTEAFF. The CDR3 DNA follows: TGTGCCACCAGGGGCCATCAGAACACTGAAGCTTTCTTT. The V gene is TRBV10-3, the J gene TRBJ1-1, with D perhaps TRBD1 (6 bases). The CDR3 contains 13 residues. Trimming stripped 10 bases from V and 1 base from J, with 13 bases between. Germline V CDR1 and CDR2: ENHRY, SYGVKD.

This chain links TRBV5-1 with TRBJ2-2, with 7 bases lining up with TRBD1. From germline, CDR1 is SGHRS and CDR2 YFSETQ. Trimming took 4 bases from V and 3 from J; bases not matched to a gene: 3. The CDR3 loop spans 14 amino acids. The CDR3 sequence: CASSPGTDTGELFF. The DNA for the CDR3 is TGCGCCAGCAGCCCGGGGACAGACACCGGGGAGCTGTTTTTT.

The chain links TRBV5-8 to TRBJ2-3; possibly TRBD2 for D (5 bases). CDR3 length: 13 residues. V lost 0 bases, J lost 6 bases, and 8 bases lay in between. In germline, CDR1 is SGHTS, CDR2 YDEGEE. In DNA form, the CDR3 reads TGTGCCAGCAGCTTGGCCAGAGGGGATACGCAGTATTTT. It is translated as CASSLARGDTQYF.

For the CDR3, the DNA is TGCGCCAGCAGCTTGAAGGTCGGGACAGGGGGACACGAGCAGTACTTC. Its translation: CASSLKVGTGGHEQYF. The V and J genes are TRBV5-1 and TRBJ2-7, with TRBD1 matching over 11 bases. Per the germline V gene, CDR1 is SGHRS and CDR2 is YFSETQ. This CDR3 contains 16 residues. Losses at the gene ends were 1 base for V and 5 bases for J; bases not matched to a gene: 8.

This clone has just one count. V usage is TRBV5-1 and J usage is TRBJ2-3, with 9 nucleotides matching TRBD1. With V trimmed by 4 bases and J by 4 bases, 7 bases remained unmatched. In germline, CDR1 is SGHRS, CDR2 YFSETQ. The CDR3 extends over 15 amino acids. The CDR3 bases are TGCGCCAGCAGCACGGGACAGGGCATTGCAGATACGCAGTATTTT. Translation: CASSTGQGIADTQYF. Using reference TRBV5-1 and TRBJ2-3 for the parts outside the CDR3, the full variable domain is KAGVTQTPRYLIKTRGQQVTLSCSPISGHRSVSWYQQTPGQGLQFLFEYFSETQRNKGNFPGRFSGRQFSNSRSEMNVSTLELGDSALYLCASSTGQGIADTQYFGPGTRLTVL.

V is TRBV4-2 and J is TRBJ2-2; TRBD2 might be the D (5 bases). With 2 bases removed from V and 0 bases from J, the gap between germline ends came to 7 bases. This CDR3 spans 15 amino acids. Germline lookup yields CDR1 LGHNA and CDR2 YNFKEQ. The CDR3 protein is CASSQWTANTGELFF. The CDR3 nucleotides read TGTGCCAGCAGCCAATGGACTGCGAACACCGGGGAGCTGTTTTTT.

The chain employs TRBV30 and TRBJ2-1; a possible D gene is TRBD2 (7 bases). Trimming stripped 0 bases from V and 4 bases from J, with 13 bases between. This CDR3 is built from 15 residues. Per germline, CDR1 GTSNPN and CDR2 SVGIG (reference sequence). The CDR3 nucleotides are TGTGCCTGGAGTGTAGGGGGGGGGTCGTACAATGAGCAGTTCTTC. Encoded protein: CAWSVGGGSYNEQFF.

CDR3 in amino acids: CASSWTITGETNGYTF. CDR3 nucleotide sequence: TGCGCCAGCAGCTGGACAATTACCGGGGAAACCAATGGCTACACCTTC. This chain links TRBV5-1 with TRBJ1-2, with D possibly TRBD1 on 5 matching bases. The CDR3 length is 16 residues. V was clipped by 3 bases and J by 6 bases, with 21 bases between them. Germline CDR1 reads SGHRS; CDR2 reads YFSETQ.